Listed below are T cell receptor beta chains from one sample, sequenced in a study of human T cells and chemical hapten exposure. TCRdb redid the calling of the RACE reads with MiXCR, one entry per CDR3 protein. The sample has around 120,000 distinct CDR3 sequences, roughly 13% seen once; the top ten hold approximately 2.6%. The sample in question was whole blood, obtained in connection with sensitization to the hapten diphenylcyclopropenone (DPC). The receptors come from a woman aged 18-35 years with alopecia areata. Some clones in this sample may be carry-over from other donors' samples. Both conserved end residues are part of each CDR3. Fields, in order: J gene, D gene, clone size, V gene, CDR3 DNA, CDR3 protein. D genes are given only for firm matches. Only part of the rows carry a size: once, few, many, or a class if the clone is expanded.

j_gene: TRBJ1-1
d_gene: TRBD1
abundance: few
v_gene: TRBV4-1
CDR3nt: TGCGCCAGCAGTGTGACGGGACAGGGCGGCACTGAAGCTTTCTTT
CDR3aa: CASSVTGQGGTEAFF

j_gene: TRBJ1-3
d_gene: .
abundance: many
v_gene: TRBV7-8
CDR3nt: TGTGCCAACTATACCCCGGGGGGAAACACCATATATTTT
CDR3aa: CANYTPGGNTIYF

j_gene: TRBJ1-6
d_gene: .
abundance: many
v_gene: TRBV20-1
CDR3nt: TGCAGTGCTAGAGATGACCTGAAGGGCAGGGCTGGAAATTCACCCCTCCACTTT
CDR3aa: CSARDDLKGRAGNSPLHF

j_gene: TRBJ2-2
d_gene: .
abundance: .
v_gene: TRBV4-3
CDR3nt: TGCGCCAGCAGCCAAGATCGGGTGACCCGGGAGCTGTTTTTT
CDR3aa: CASSQDRVTRELFF

j_gene: TRBJ2-3
d_gene: .
abundance: .
v_gene: TRBV27
CDR3nt: TGTGCCAGCAGTTTTATACCACCATGGACACGGGCAGATACGCAGTATTTT
CDR3aa: CASSFIPPWTRADTQYF

j_gene: TRBJ1-4
d_gene: .
abundance: .
v_gene: TRBV7-9
CDR3nt: TGTGCCAGCAGCTTTTTTCGTCGTTCAACTAATGAAAAACTGTTTTTT
CDR3aa: CASSFFRRSTNEKLFF

j_gene: TRBJ2-3
d_gene: .
abundance: .
v_gene: TRBV18
CDR3nt: TGTGCCAGCTCACCCCTTCAGACCATGGGCACGCAGTATTTT
CDR3aa: CASSPLQTMGTQYF

j_gene: TRBJ1-5
d_gene: .
abundance: many
v_gene: TRBV20-1
CDR3nt: TGCAGTGCTAGCCCCGGACAGATTGGGGAGCCCCAGCATTTT
CDR3aa: CSASPGQIGEPQHF

j_gene: TRBJ1-5
d_gene: .
abundance: .
v_gene: TRBV19
CDR3nt: TGTGCCAGTAGACTTGGACAGTATAGCAATCAGCCCCAGCATTTT
CDR3aa: CASRLGQYSNQPQHF

j_gene: TRBJ2-7
d_gene: .
abundance: .
v_gene: TRBV7-2
CDR3nt: TGTGCCAGCAGCTTTACCCAGGGCTACGAGCAGTACTTC
CDR3aa: CASSFTQGYEQYF

j_gene: TRBJ1-2
d_gene: TRBD1
abundance: few
v_gene: TRBV5-5
CDR3nt: TGTGCCAGCAGCATCACGGACAGGGAGGATGGCTACACCTTC
CDR3aa: CASSITDREDGYTF

j_gene: TRBJ2-7
d_gene: .
abundance: few
v_gene: TRBV3-1
CDR3nt: TGTGCCAGCAGCCCTTTGGGCAGGGGCCCCGGGGAGCAGTACTTC
CDR3aa: CASSPLGRGPGEQYF

j_gene: TRBJ2-3
d_gene: .
abundance: few
v_gene: TRBV7-2
CDR3nt: TGTGCCAGCAGCTACGGGGGGCGAGCTAGCACAGATACGCAGTATTTT
CDR3aa: CASSYGGRASTDTQYF

j_gene: TRBJ1-5
d_gene: .
abundance: few
v_gene: TRBV19
CDR3nt: TGTGCCAGTATGCGCAGTAATCAGCCCCAGCATTTT
CDR3aa: CASMRSNQPQHF

j_gene: TRBJ2-3
d_gene: .
abundance: .
v_gene: TRBV5-1
CDR3nt: TGCGCCAGCAGCTTGGAGCCCATTAGGACCGCGGATACGCAGTATTTT
CDR3aa: CASSLEPIRTADTQYF

j_gene: TRBJ2-5
d_gene: TRBD2
abundance: .
v_gene: TRBV12-3/TRBV12-4
CDR3nt: TGTGCCAGCAGTCGGACTAGCGGGGGGGCACAAGAGACCCAGTACTTC
CDR3aa: CASSRTSGGAQETQYF

j_gene: TRBJ2-1
d_gene: TRBD2
abundance: few
v_gene: TRBV20-1
CDR3nt: TGCAGTGCTATTCCGGGACTAGAGCAGTTCTTC
CDR3aa: CSAIPGLEQFF

j_gene: TRBJ1-1
d_gene: .
abundance: few
v_gene: TRBV11-2
CDR3nt: TGTGCCAGCAGCGGATCCGGGCTCCCAATGGCTTTCTTT
CDR3aa: CASSGSGLPMAFF

j_gene: TRBJ2-1
d_gene: TRBD2
abundance: many
v_gene: TRBV7-9
CDR3nt: TGTGCCAGCAGTTCCGGGACTAGCGCCTACAATGAGCAGTTCTTC
CDR3aa: CASSSGTSAYNEQFF

j_gene: TRBJ1-2
d_gene: .
abundance: many
v_gene: TRBV29-1
CDR3nt: TGCAGCGTTAATCGGGGGGCAGGAGATGGCTACACCTTC
CDR3aa: CSVNRGAGDGYTF

j_gene: TRBJ2-2
d_gene: .
abundance: many
v_gene: TRBV2
CDR3nt: TGTGCCAGCTGCAACACCGGGGAGCTGTTTTTT
CDR3aa: CASCNTGELFF

j_gene: TRBJ1-2
d_gene: .
abundance: .
v_gene: TRBV20-1
CDR3nt: TGCAGTGCTCTGGAGGTTCATCAGGGCTATGGCTACACCTTC
CDR3aa: CSALEVHQGYGYTF

j_gene: TRBJ2-1
d_gene: TRBD1
abundance: many
v_gene: TRBV7-2
CDR3nt: TGTGCCAGCAGCTCAGACAGGGGGCCCTACAATGAGCAGTTCTTC
CDR3aa: CASSSDRGPYNEQFF

j_gene: TRBJ1-3
d_gene: .
abundance: many
v_gene: TRBV11-2
CDR3nt: TGTGCCATCAGTACACCTACATCTGGAAACACCATATATTTT
CDR3aa: CAISTPTSGNTIYF

j_gene: TRBJ1-1
d_gene: .
abundance: many
v_gene: TRBV5-5
CDR3nt: TGTGCCAGCAGCTTGGCAGGGAATCCTGAAGCTTTCTTT
CDR3aa: CASSLAGNPEAFF

j_gene: TRBJ2-7
d_gene: .
abundance: many
v_gene: TRBV7-6
CDR3nt: TGTGCCAGCAGCTTAGATGTAGACCACAGCCCCCAGTACTTC
CDR3aa: CASSLDVDHSPQYF

j_gene: TRBJ1-2
d_gene: .
abundance: .
v_gene: TRBV29-1
CDR3nt: TGCAGCGTTGGCCCAGGGGCGAACTATGGCTACACCTTC
CDR3aa: CSVGPGANYGYTF

j_gene: TRBJ1-5
d_gene: .
abundance: many
v_gene: TRBV28
CDR3nt: TGTGCCAGCAGTTTAATCGGCGGGTCTAGCAATCAGCCCCAGCATTTT
CDR3aa: CASSLIGGSSNQPQHF

j_gene: TRBJ1-4
d_gene: .
abundance: many
v_gene: TRBV28
CDR3nt: TGTGCCAGCATAAGGGCCGCAACTAATGAAAAACTGTTTTTT
CDR3aa: CASIRAATNEKLFF

j_gene: TRBJ1-2
d_gene: TRBD1
abundance: many
v_gene: TRBV28
CDR3nt: TGTGCCACCAGGGGGTATGCGATGGGCTACACCTTC
CDR3aa: CATRGYAMGYTF

j_gene: TRBJ2-3
d_gene: TRBD2
abundance: once
v_gene: TRBV12-3/TRBV12-4
CDR3nt: TGTGCCAGCAGACCGCGGGGGGACCGAACAGATACGCAGTATTTT
CDR3aa: CASRPRGDRTDTQYF

j_gene: TRBJ1-6
d_gene: .
abundance: few
v_gene: TRBV21-1
CDR3nt: TGTGCCACCTCTTCACCCCTCCACTTT
CDR3aa: CATSSPLHF

j_gene: TRBJ2-5
d_gene: .
abundance: .
v_gene: TRBV29-1
CDR3nt: TGCAGCGTTGAGCACCTGGGGGAGACCCAGTACTTC
CDR3aa: CSVEHLGETQYF

j_gene: TRBJ1-5
d_gene: .
abundance: few
v_gene: TRBV11-2
CDR3nt: TGTGCCAGCAGCCCAGGCTTTCGGAGGCAGCCCCAGCATTTT
CDR3aa: CASSPGFRRQPQHF

j_gene: TRBJ1-3
d_gene: .
abundance: .
v_gene: TRBV12-3/TRBV12-4
CDR3nt: TGTGCCAGCAGTTTAAGCCTAGGTGCTGGAAACACCATATATTTT
CDR3aa: CASSLSLGAGNTIYF

j_gene: TRBJ2-7
d_gene: TRBD2
abundance: few
v_gene: TRBV6-5
CDR3nt: TGTGCCAGCAGCCGCGGGACTAGCGGGGGGGCCGGCTACGAGCAGTACTTC
CDR3aa: CASSRGTSGGAGYEQYF

j_gene: TRBJ1-1
d_gene: TRBD1
abundance: many
v_gene: TRBV10-3
CDR3nt: TGTGCCATCAGTGAAGCAGGGGGAACTGAAGCTTTCTTT
CDR3aa: CAISEAGGTEAFF

j_gene: TRBJ2-7
d_gene: TRBD1
abundance: .
v_gene: TRBV9
CDR3nt: TGTGCCAGCAGCCCCCGACAGGGGTTCGCCTACGAGCAGTACTTC
CDR3aa: CASSPRQGFAYEQYF

j_gene: TRBJ1-2
d_gene: .
abundance: many
v_gene: TRBV7-6
CDR3nt: TGTGCCAGCAGCTTGAGAAGGGACTCCTATGGCTACACCTTC
CDR3aa: CASSLRRDSYGYTF

j_gene: TRBJ1-5
d_gene: .
abundance: .
v_gene: TRBV2
CDR3nt: TGTGCCAGCAGTGAATCCCTGGCAGCTAGCAATCAGCCCCAGCATTTT
CDR3aa: CASSESLAASNQPQHF

j_gene: TRBJ2-1
d_gene: .
abundance: .
v_gene: TRBV7-9
CDR3nt: TGTGCCAGCAGCCCCCCCGGACGGACTTACAATGAGCAGTTCTTC
CDR3aa: CASSPPGRTYNEQFF

j_gene: TRBJ2-1
d_gene: .
abundance: few
v_gene: TRBV7-7
CDR3nt: TGTGCCAGCAGCTTAGGACGGGGGGCTGGCTACAATGAGCAGTTCTTC
CDR3aa: CASSLGRGAGYNEQFF

j_gene: TRBJ1-2
d_gene: TRBD1
abundance: many
v_gene: TRBV2
CDR3nt: TGTGCCAGCAGTTGGGACAGATCCTATGGCTACACCTTC
CDR3aa: CASSWDRSYGYTF

j_gene: TRBJ2-3
d_gene: .
abundance: .
v_gene: TRBV11-2
CDR3nt: TGTGCCAGCAGCTTTTCAGGCCTGGGGGGGCCAGATACGCAGTATTTT
CDR3aa: CASSFSGLGGPDTQYF

j_gene: TRBJ1-1
d_gene: .
abundance: few
v_gene: TRBV7-2
CDR3nt: TGTGCCAGCAGCTTAGCGATGGGGGCTTTCTTT
CDR3aa: CASSLAMGAFF

j_gene: TRBJ1-6
d_gene: TRBD1
abundance: once
v_gene: TRBV6-6
CDR3nt: TGTGCCAGCAGTTCCGGGGACAGGGGGAATTCACCCCTCCACTTT
CDR3aa: CASSSGDRGNSPLHF

j_gene: TRBJ2-1
d_gene: .
abundance: many
v_gene: TRBV7-8
CDR3nt: TGTGCCAGCAGCTCAGGACGGAACTACAATGAGCAGTTCTTC
CDR3aa: CASSSGRNYNEQFF

j_gene: TRBJ2-3
d_gene: .
abundance: many
v_gene: TRBV19
CDR3nt: TGTGCCAGCCAGAACGGAGATACGCAGTATTTT
CDR3aa: CASQNGDTQYF

j_gene: TRBJ2-1
d_gene: .
abundance: .
v_gene: TRBV7-2
CDR3nt: TGTGCCAGCGGGATCAATGAGCAGTTCTTC
CDR3aa: CASGINEQFF

j_gene: TRBJ1-2
d_gene: .
abundance: many
v_gene: TRBV5-1
CDR3nt: TGCGCCAGCAGTATGGACAACTATGGCTACACCTTC
CDR3aa: CASSMDNYGYTF

j_gene: TRBJ2-1
d_gene: .
abundance: many
v_gene: TRBV29-1
CDR3nt: TGCAGCGTTGGGTTCTTTCAGGGAAACCAGTTCTTC
CDR3aa: CSVGFFQGNQFF

j_gene: TRBJ2-7
d_gene: TRBD2
abundance: few
v_gene: TRBV7-9
CDR3nt: TGTGCCAGCAGCTCCGGGACTAGCGGGGGTAATTACGAGCAGTACTTC
CDR3aa: CASSSGTSGGNYEQYF

j_gene: TRBJ2-7
d_gene: .
abundance: few
v_gene: TRBV4-1
CDR3nt: TGCGCCAGCAGCCAAGACTATCGGGCAGGGAGGATTTACGAGCAGTACTTC
CDR3aa: CASSQDYRAGRIYEQYF

j_gene: TRBJ1-4
d_gene: TRBD1
abundance: .
v_gene: TRBV6-1
CDR3nt: TGTGCCAGCAGTGAAAAGTTCATGGGACAGTATAACGTTCTGTTTTTT
CDR3aa: CASSEKFMGQYNVLFF

j_gene: TRBJ2-7
d_gene: .
abundance: few
v_gene: TRBV5-4
CDR3nt: TGTGCCAGCAGCGGCCCAGGGCCATCCTACGAGCAGTACTTC
CDR3aa: CASSGPGPSYEQYF